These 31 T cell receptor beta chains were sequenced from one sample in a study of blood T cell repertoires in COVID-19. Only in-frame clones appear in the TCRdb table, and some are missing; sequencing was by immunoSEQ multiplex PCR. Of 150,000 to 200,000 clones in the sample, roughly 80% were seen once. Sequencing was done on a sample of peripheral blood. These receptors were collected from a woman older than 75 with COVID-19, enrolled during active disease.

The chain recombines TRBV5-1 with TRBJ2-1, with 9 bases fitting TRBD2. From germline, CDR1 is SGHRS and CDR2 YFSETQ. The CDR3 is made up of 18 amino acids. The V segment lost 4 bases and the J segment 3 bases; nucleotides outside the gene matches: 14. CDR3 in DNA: TGCGCCAGCAGCGGGCCGGGACTAGCTTCAGAATTCTACAATGAGCAGTTCTTC. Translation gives CASSGPGLASEFYNEQFF.

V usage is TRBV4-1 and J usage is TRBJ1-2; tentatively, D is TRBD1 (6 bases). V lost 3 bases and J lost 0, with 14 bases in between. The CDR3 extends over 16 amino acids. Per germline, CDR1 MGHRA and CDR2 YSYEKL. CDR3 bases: TGCGCCAGCAGCCAGGCGGACAGTAGATCTAACTATGGCTACACCTTC. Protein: CASSQADSRSNYGYTF.

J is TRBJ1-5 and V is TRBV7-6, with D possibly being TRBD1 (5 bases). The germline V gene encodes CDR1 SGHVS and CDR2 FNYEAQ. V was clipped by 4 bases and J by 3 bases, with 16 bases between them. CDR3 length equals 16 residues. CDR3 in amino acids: CASSSEPDSYNQPQHF. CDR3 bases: TGTGCCAGCAGCTCAGAACCTGACAGCTACAATCAGCCCCAGCATTTT. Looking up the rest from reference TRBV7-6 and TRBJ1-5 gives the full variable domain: GAGVSQSPRYKVTKRGQDVALRCDPISGHVSLYWYRQALGQGPEFLTYFNYEAQQDKSGLPNDRFSAERPEGSISTLTIQRTEQRDSAMYRCASSSEPDSYNQPQHFGDGTRLSIL.

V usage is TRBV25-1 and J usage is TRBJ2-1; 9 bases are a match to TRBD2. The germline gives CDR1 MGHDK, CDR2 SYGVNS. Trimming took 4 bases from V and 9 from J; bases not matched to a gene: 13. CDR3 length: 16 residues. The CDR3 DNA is TGTGCCAGCAGTGCTCTAGCGGGAAGCATAAGTGTTGAGCAGTTCTTC. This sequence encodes CASSALAGSISVEQFF.

The CDR3 DNA reads TGTGCCAGCAGTTCGAAGGGGAGGAGCACAGATACGCAGTATTTT. It codes for CASSSKGRSTDTQYF. The chain has TRBV6-5 and TRBJ2-3, with D perhaps matching TRBD2 (6 bases). This CDR3 has 15 residues. The germline V gene has CDR1 MNHEY and CDR2 SVGAGI. Trimming shortened V by 4 bases and J by 0 bases, and 11 bases separated the two germline ends.

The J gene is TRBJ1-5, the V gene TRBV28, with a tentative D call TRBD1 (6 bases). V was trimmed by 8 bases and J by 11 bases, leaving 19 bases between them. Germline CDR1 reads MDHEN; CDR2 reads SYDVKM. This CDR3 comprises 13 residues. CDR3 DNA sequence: TGTGCCAGCGGTAGGACAGTGGGGTTGTCCCAGCATTTT. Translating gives CASGRTVGLSQHF. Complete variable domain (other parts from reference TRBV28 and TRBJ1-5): DVKVTQSSRYLVKRTGEKVFLECVQDMDHENMFWYRQDPGLGLRLIYFSYDVKMKEKGDIPEGYSVSREKKERFSLILESASTNQTSMYLCASGRTVGLSQHFGDGTRLSIL.

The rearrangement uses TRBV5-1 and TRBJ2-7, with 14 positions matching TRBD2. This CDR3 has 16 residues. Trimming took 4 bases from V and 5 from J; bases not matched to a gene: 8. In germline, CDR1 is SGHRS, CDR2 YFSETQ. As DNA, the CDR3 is TGCGCCAGCAGCCCCGGGACTAGCGGGAGTTTGAACGAGCAGTACTTC. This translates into CASSPGTSGSLNEQYF.

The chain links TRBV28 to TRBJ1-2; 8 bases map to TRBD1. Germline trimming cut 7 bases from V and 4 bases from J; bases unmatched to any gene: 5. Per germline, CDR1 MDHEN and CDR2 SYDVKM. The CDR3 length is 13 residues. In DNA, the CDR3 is TGTGCCAGCAATTCAGGGGGCGCCTATGGCTACACCTTC. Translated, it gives CASNSGGAYGYTF.

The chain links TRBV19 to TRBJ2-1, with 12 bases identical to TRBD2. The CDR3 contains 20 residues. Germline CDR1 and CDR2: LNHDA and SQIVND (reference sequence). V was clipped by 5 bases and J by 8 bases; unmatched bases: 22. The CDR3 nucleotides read TGTGCCAGTAGTCATCAGGCGTCTAGCGGGGGGGCAATTTTTCTTGATGAGCAGTTCTTC. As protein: CASSHQASSGGAIFLDEQFF.

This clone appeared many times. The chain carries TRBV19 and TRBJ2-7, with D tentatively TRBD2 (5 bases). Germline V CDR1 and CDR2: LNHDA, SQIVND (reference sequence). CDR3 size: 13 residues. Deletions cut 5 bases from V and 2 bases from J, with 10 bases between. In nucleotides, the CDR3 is TGTGCCAGTAGTTACGGGGTTGCCTACGAGCAGTACTTC. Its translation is CASSYGVAYEQYF.

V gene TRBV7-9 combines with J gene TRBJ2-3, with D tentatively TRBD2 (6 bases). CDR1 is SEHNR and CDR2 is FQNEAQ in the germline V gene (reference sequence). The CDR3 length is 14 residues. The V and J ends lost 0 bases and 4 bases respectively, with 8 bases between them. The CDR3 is CASSLASGSDTQYF. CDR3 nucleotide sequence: TGTGCCAGCAGCTTAGCCAGCGGGTCAGATACGCAGTATTTT.

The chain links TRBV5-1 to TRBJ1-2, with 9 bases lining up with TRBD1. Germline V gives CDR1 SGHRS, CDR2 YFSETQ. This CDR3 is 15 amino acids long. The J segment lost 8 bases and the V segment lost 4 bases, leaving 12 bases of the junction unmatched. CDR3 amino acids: CASSQADRGGEGYTF. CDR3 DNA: TGCGCCAGCAGCCAAGCGGACAGGGGAGGCGAAGGCTACACCTTC.

The CDR3 loop reads CASSLTSGQTGNTIYF. The CDR3 nucleotides read TGTGCCAGCAGCTTAACATCCGGACAGACGGGAAACACCATATATTTT. The rearrangement joins TRBV7-9 to TRBJ1-3; perhaps TRBD1 as D (6 bases). The CDR3 totals 16 residues. Trimming took off 2 bases at V and 4 bases at J, with 15 bases between the two ends. Per the germline V gene, CDR1 is SEHNR and CDR2 is FQNEAQ (reference sequence).

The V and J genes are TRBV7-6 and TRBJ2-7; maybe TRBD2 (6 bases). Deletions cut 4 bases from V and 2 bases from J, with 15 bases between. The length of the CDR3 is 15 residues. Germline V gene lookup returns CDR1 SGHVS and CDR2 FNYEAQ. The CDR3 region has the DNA TGTGCCAGCAGCTCCCCGGGACTTGCTACCTACGAGCAGTACTTC. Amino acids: CASSSPGLATYEQYF.

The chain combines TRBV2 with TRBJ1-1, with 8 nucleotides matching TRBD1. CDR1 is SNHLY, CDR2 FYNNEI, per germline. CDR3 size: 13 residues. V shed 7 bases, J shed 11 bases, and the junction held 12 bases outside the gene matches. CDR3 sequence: CASIMNGQGSAFF. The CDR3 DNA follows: TGTGCCAGCATCATGAACGGACAGGGTTCGGCTTTCTTT.

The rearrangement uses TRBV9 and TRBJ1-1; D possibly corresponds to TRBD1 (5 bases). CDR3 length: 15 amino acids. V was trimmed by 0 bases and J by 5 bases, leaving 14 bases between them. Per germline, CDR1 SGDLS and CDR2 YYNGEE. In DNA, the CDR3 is TGTGCCAGCAGCGTAGTAAGGGGCTTGGCGACTGAAGCTTTCTTT. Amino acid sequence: CASSVVRGLATEAFF.

The CDR3 DNA follows: TGCAGTGCTAGTCCCAGGGGGAAAAACTACGAGCAGTACTTC. As protein: CSASPRGKNYEQYF. The chain combines TRBV20-1 with TRBJ2-7, with TRBD1 matching over 7 bases. Germline CDR1 DFQATT, CDR2 SNEGSKA (reference sequence). CDR3 length: 14 amino acids. The V segment lost 3 bases and the J segment 3 bases; nucleotides outside the gene matches: 8.

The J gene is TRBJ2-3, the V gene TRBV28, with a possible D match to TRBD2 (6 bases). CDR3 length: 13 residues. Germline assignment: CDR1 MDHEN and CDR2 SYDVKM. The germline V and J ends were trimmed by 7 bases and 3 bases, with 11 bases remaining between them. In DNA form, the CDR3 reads TGTGCCAGCACCCTGGCGGGGACAGATACGCAGTATTTT. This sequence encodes CASTLAGTDTQYF.

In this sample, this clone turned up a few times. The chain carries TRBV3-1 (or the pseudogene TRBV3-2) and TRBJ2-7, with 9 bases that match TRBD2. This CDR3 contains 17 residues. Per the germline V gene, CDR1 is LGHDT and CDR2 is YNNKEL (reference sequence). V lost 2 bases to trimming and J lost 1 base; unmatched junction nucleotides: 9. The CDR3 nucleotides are TGTGCCAGCAGCCAAATCAGCGGGGGGATTGGGTCCTACGAGCAGTACTTC. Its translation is CASSQISGGIGSYEQYF.

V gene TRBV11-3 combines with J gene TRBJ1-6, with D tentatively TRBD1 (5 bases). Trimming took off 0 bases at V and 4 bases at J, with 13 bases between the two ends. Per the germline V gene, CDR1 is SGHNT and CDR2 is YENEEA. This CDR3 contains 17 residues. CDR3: CASSLDGGQLYNSPLHF. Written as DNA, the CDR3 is TGTGCCAGCAGCTTAGACGGGGGTCAACTATATAATTCACCCCTCCACTTT.

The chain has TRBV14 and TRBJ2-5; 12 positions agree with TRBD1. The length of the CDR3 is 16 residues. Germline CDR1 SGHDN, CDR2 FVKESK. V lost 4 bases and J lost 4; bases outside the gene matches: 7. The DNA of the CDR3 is TGTGCCAGCAGCCCACCCCGGGACAGGGGGCGAGAGACCCAGTACTTC. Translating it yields CASSPPRDRGRETQYF.

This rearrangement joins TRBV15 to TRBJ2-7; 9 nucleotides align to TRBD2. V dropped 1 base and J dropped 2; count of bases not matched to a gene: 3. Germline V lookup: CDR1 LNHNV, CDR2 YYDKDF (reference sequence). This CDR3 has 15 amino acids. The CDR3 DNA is TGTGCCACCAGCAGAGTAGCGGGGGAGGCCTACGAGCAGTACTTC. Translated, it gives CATSRVAGEAYEQYF.

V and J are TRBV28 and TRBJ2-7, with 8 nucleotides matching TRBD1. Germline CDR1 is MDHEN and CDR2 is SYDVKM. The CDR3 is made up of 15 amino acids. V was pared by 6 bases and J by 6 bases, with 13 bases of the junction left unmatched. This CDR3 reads CASRLRTGQASEQYF. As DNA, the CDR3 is TGTGCCAGCAGGTTAAGGACAGGGCAAGCCTCCGAGCAGTACTTC.

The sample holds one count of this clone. The CDR3 here is CASSSGTVYEQYF. The CDR3, as DNA: TGTGCCAGCAGCTCCGGGACAGTCTACGAGCAGTACTTC. The V gene is TRBV5-5, the J gene TRBJ2-7; TRBD1 aligns across 7 bases. Germline V gene data show CDR1 as SGHKS and CDR2 as YYEKEE (reference sequence). V trimming: 3 bases; J trimming: 3 bases; junction bases outside the gene matches: 3. The CDR3 runs to 13 residues.

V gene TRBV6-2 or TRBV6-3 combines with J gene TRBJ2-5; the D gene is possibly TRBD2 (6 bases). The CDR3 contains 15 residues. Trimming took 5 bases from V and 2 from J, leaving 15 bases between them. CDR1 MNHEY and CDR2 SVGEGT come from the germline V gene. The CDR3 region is CASSTPRDSQETQYF. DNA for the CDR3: TGTGCCAGCAGTACTCCTCGGGACTCGCAAGAGACCCAGTACTTC.

CDR3 amino acids: CASSQDLGTMREQYF. CDR3 bases: TGTGCCAGCAGCCAAGATTTAGGGACAATGAGGGAGCAGTACTTC. The gene calls are TRBV4-2 and TRBJ2-7; a possible D gene is TRBD1 (6 bases). V was cut by 0 bases and J by 7 bases, with 16 bases left in between. CDR1 and CDR2 from the germline V gene are LGHNA and YNFKEQ. The CDR3 spans 15 residues.

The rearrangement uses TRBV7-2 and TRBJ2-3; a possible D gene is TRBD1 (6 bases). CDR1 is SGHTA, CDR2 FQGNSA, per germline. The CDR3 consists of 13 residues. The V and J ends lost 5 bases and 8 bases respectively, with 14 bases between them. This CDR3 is CASSPAGAGTQYF. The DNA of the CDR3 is TGTGCCAGCAGCCCAGCAGGGGCGGGTACGCAGTATTTT. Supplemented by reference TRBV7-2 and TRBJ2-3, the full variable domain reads GAGVSQSPSNKVTEKGKDVELRCDPISGHTALYWYRQSLGQGLEFLIYFQGNSAPDKSGLPSDRFSAERTGGSVSTLTIQRTQQEDSAVYLCASSPAGAGTQYFGPGTRLTVL.

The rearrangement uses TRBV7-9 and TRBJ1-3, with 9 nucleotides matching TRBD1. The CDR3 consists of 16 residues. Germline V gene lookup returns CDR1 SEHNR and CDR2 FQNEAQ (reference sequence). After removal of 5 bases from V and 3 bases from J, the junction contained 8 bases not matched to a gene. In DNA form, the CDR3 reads TGTGCCAGCAGCCCCGAGGGACAGGGACGTGGAAACACCATATATTTT. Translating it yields CASSPEGQGRGNTIYF.

The CDR3 is CASSFPGQGAKGYTF. The CDR3 DNA is TGTGCCAGCAGCTTCCCGGGACAGGGGGCAAAAGGCTACACCTTC. The chain is built from TRBV5-4 and TRBJ1-2; 12 bases are shared with TRBD1. There are 15 residues in the CDR3. J was trimmed by 8 bases and V by 2 bases; bases with no gene match: 7. Germline CDR1 SGHNT, CDR2 YYREEE (reference sequence). Based on the CDR3 plus reference TRBV5-4 and TRBJ1-2, the full variable domain is ETGVTQSPTHLIKTRGQQVTLRCSSQSGHNTVSWYQQALGQGPQFIFQYYREEENGRGNFPPRFSGLQFPNYSSELNVNALELDDSALYLCASSFPGQGAKGYTFGSGTRLTVV.

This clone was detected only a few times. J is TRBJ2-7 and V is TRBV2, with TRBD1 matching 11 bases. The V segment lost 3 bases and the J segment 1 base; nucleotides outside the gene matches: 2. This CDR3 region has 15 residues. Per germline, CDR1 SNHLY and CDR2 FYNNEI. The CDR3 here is CASSDGQGASYEQYF. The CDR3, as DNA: TGTGCCAGCAGTGACGGACAGGGGGCATCCTACGAGCAGTACTTC.

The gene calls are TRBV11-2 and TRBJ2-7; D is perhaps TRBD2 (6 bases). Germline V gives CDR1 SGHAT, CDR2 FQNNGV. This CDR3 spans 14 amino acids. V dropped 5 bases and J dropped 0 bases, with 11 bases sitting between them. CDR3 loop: CASSLSGISYEQYF. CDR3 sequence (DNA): TGTGCCAGCAGCCTTAGCGGAATCTCCTACGAGCAGTACTTC.